This paragraph reports one T cell receptor beta chain. Its antigen is unknown. V dropped 5 bases and J dropped 0; count of bases not matched to a gene: 8. The CDR3 extends over 16 amino acids. CDR1 and CDR2 from the germline V gene are SQVTM and ANQGSEA. This entry comes from a study of CD8 T cells in Susac syndrome. RNA, at about 0.5 to 1 ug, was reverse transcribed with random hexamers. The TCR beta CDR3 was amplified by immunoSEQ multiplex PCR across 54 Vbeta, 13 Jbeta. MiXCR was run by TCRdb on the immunoSEQ multiplex PCR reads, yielding one entry per CDR3 protein. The sample has 130,000 or so distinct CDR3 sequences, approximately 95% seen once. Study-wide findings and caveats: Individuals included in the TCR sequencing and HLA analysis were acknowledged by the study to be relatively few in number.

From blood CD8+ and CD4+ T cells, TCR beta sequences were generated. TEMRA cells were enriched by FACS, while CD8+ and CD4+ T cells were obtained through a negative isolation that was performed magnetically. The sequence was obtained from a human donor with multiple sclerosis. This chain joins TRBV29-1 and TRBJ1-4; 8 bases match TRBD1. The sequenced material came from CD4+ T cells from PBMCs. The CDR3 spells CSVSDRGATTNEKLFF. The CDR3 DNA sequence: TGCAGCGTTTCCGACAGGGGCGCCACAACTAATGAAAAACTGTTTTTT.